This T cell receptor (beta chain) was obtained from a study of identifying expanded T cells in peripheral blood. Regarding the study as a whole: About 1.2 clones differed between technical replicates, versus about 15 and 19 over time. Approximately two-week clone count variance significantly increased as total template count grew.

Here immunoSEQ multiplex PCR was the method, and the copy in TCRdb shows in-frame clones only, minus some. The top ten clones hold approximately 3% of a sample with under 150,000 clones, approximately 88% of them seen once. Concerning this clone: The antigen remains unidentified.

The V end lost 3 bases, the J end lost 4 bases, and 16 bases lay between the germline ends. Germline V gives CDR1 KGHSH, CDR2 LQKENI. This CDR3 comprises 15 residues. Collection occurred without any documented infections or immune events in donors. The source material was blood. This chain connects TRBV18 to TRBJ2-7; D is perhaps TRBD1 or TRBD2 (5 bases each). This TCR came from a person aged 18 to 70 in good health. Written as DNA, the CDR3 is TGTGCCAGCTCACCCGACGCGGGTGAGGGGTACGAGCAGTACTTC. Translation gives CASSPDAGEGYEQYF.